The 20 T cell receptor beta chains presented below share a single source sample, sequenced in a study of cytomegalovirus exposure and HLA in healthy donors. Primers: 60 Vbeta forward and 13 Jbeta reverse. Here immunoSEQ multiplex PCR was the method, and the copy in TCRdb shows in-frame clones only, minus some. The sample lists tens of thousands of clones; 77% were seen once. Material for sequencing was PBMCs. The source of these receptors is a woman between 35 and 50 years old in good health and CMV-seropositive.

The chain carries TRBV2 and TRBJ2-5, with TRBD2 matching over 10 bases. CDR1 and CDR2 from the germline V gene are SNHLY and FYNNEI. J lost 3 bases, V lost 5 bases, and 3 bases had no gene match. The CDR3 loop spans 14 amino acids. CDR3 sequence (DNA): TGTGCCAGCAGTTGGACTAGCGGAAAAGAGACCCAGTACTTC. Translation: CASSWTSGKETQYF.

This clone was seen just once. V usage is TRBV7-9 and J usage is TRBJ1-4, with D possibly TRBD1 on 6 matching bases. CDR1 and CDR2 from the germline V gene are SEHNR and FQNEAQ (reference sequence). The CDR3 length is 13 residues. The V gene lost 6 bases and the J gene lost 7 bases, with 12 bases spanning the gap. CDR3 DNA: TGTGCCAGCAGGACAGACAGGTTTGAAAAACTGTTTTTT. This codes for CASRTDRFEKLFF.

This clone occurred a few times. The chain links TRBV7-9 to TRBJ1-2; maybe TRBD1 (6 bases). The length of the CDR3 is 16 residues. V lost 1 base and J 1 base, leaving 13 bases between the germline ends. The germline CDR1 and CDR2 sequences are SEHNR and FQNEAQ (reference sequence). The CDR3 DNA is TGTGCCAGCAGCTTAGTAACAGGGAAGGTTAACTATGGCTACACCTTC. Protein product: CASSLVTGKVNYGYTF.

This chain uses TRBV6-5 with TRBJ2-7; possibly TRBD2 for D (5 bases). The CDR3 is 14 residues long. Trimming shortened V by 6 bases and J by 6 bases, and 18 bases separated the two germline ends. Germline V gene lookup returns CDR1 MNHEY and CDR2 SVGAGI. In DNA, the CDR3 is TGTGCCAGCAGCAACCAACTCGGGATTGGCGAGCAGTACTTC. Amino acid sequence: CASSNQLGIGEQYF.

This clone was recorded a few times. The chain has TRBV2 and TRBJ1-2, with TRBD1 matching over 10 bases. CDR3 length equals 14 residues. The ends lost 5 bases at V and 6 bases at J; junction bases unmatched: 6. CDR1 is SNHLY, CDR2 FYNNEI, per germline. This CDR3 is CASSPDRGLDGYTF. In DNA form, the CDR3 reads TGTGCCAGCAGTCCCGACAGGGGGCTGGATGGCTACACCTTC.

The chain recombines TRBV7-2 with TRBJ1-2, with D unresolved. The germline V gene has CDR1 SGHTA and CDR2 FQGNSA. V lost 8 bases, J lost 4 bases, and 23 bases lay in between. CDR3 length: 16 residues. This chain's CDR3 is CASGGMGSSLGYGYTF. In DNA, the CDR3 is TGTGCCAGCGGTGGCATGGGCAGCAGCCTCGGCTATGGCTACACCTTC.

CDR3 DNA: TGTGCCAGCCGTCCCAAGAGGGACAGGGGTTTTCAGCCCCAGCATTTT. Translating gives CASRPKRDRGFQPQHF. The chain carries TRBV19 and TRBJ1-5; TRBD1 matches at 10 bases. V shed 9 bases and J 6 bases; nucleotides not matched to a gene: 14. CDR1 and CDR2 from the germline V gene are LNHDA and SQIVND (reference sequence). The CDR3 sequence is 16 residues long.

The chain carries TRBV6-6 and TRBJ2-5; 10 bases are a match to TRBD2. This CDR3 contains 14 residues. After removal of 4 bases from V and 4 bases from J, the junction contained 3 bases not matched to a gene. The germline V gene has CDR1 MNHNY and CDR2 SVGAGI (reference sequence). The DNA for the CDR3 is TGTGCCAGCAGTTCCGGGACTAGCGCAGAGACCCAGTACTTC. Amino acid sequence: CASSSGTSAETQYF.

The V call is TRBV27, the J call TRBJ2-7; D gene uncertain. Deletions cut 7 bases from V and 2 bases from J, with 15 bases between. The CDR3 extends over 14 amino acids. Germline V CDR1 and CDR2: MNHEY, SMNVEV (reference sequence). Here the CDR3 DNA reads TGTGCCAGCACCGCCGGTGCGCTTACCTACGAGCAGTACTTC. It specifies CASTAGALTYEQYF.

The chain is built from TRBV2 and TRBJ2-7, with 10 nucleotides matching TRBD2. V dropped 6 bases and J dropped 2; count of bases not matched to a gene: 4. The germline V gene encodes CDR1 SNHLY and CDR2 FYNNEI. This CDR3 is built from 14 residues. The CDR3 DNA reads TGTGCCAGCAGAATAGCGGGGGGTACCTACGAGCAGTACTTC. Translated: CASRIAGGTYEQYF.

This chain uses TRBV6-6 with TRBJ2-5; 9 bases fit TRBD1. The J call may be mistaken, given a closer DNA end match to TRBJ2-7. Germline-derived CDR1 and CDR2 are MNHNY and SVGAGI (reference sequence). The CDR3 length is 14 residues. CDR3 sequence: CATKQGTGNSEQYF. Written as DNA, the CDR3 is TGTGCCACCAAACAGGGGACAGGGAACTCCGAGCAGTACTTC.

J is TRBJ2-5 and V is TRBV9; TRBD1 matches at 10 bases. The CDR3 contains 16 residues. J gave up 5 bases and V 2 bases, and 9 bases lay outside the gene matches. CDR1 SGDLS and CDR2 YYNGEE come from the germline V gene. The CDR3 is CASSVEWDRGWETQYF. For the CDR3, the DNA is TGTGCCAGCAGCGTTGAGTGGGACAGGGGTTGGGAGACCCAGTACTTC.

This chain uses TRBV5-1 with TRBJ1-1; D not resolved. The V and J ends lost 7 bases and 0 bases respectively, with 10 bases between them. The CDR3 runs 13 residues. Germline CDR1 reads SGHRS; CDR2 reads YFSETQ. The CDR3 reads CASRSLMNTEAFF. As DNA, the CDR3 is TGCGCCAGCCGAAGCCTCATGAACACTGAAGCTTTCTTT.

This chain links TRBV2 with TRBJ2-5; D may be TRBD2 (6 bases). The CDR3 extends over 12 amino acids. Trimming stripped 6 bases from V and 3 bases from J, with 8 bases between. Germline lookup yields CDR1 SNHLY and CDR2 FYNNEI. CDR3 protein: CASRAGKETQYF. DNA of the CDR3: TGTGCCAGCAGGGCGGGGAAAGAGACCCAGTACTTC.

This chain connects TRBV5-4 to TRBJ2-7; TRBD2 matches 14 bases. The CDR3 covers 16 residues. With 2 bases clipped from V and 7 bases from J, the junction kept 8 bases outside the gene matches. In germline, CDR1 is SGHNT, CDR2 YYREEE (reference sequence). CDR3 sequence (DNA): TGTGCCAGCAGCTTAGGACTAGCGGGGGGTACAGGGGAGCAGTACTTC. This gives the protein CASSLGLAGGTGEQYF.

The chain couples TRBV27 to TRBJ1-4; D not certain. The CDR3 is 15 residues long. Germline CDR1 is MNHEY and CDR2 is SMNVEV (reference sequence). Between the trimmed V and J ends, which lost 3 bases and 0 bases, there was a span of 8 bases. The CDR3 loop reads CASSFAGATNEKLFF. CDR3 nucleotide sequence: TGTGCCAGCAGTTTTGCCGGGGCAACTAATGAAAAACTGTTTTTT.

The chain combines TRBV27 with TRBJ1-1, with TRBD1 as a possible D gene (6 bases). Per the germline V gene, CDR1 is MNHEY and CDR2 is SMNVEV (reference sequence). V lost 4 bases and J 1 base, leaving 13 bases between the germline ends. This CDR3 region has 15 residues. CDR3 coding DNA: TGTGCCAGCAGTTCATCCAGCAGGGGGAACACTGAAGCTTTCTTT. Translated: CASSSSSRGNTEAFF.

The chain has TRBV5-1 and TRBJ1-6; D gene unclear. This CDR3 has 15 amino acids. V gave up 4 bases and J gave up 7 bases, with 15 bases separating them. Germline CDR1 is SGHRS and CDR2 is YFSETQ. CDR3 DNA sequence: TGCGCCAGCAGCCGCTCGCCAGAATTAAATTCACCCCTCCACTTT. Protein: CASSRSPELNSPLHF.

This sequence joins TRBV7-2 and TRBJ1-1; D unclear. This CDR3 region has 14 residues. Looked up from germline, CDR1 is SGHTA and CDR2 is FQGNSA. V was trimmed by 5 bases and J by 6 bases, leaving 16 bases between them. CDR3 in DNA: TGTGCCAGCAGCCTCGACCCTGCTAGCTCTGAAGCTTTCTTT. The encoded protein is CASSLDPASSEAFF.

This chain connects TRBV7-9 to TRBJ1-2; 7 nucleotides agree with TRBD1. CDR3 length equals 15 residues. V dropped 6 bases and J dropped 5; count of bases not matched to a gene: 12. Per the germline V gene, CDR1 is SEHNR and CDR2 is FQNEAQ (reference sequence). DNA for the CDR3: TGTGCCAGCAGTAATGGACAGGCAACCACATATGGCTACACCTTC. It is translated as CASSNGQATTYGYTF. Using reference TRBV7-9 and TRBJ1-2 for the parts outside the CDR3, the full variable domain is DTGVSQNPRHKITKRGQNVTFRCDPISEHNRLYWYRQTLGQGPEFLTYFQNEAQLEKSRLLSDRFSAERPKGSFSTLEIQRTEQGDSAMYLCASSNGQATTYGYTFGSGTRLTVV.